This is a list of T cell receptor beta chains from one sample in a study of blood T cell repertoires in COVID-19. Some clones are missing from TCRdb's copy, which holds only in-frame ones; the method was immunoSEQ multiplex PCR. The sample gives some 180,000 clones, about four fifths of which show up once; approximately 6.9% is in the top ten. The sequenced material came from peripheral blood. The receptors were sampled from a man in his fifties or sixties with acute or convalescent COVID-19. The conserved cysteine and the conserved F or W are not part of the CDR3 here.

J,V,CDR3
TRBJ1-5,TRBV19,ASSARGSGDNQPQH
TRBJ1-1,TRBV19,ASRRELAVNTEAF
TRBJ2-1,TRBV3-1/TRBV3-2,ASSPDRFREQF
TRBJ1-1,TRBV6-5,ASSHQQVAEAF
TRBJ2-2,TRBV5-1,ASSLDSPNTGELF
TRBJ1-5,TRBV19,ASRGEVSNQPQH
TRBJ2-7,TRBV6-5,ASSTLGQY
TRBJ2-1,TRBV6-1,ASSENTGGYNEQF
TRBJ2-5,TRBV15,ATSRLQGGAETQY
TRBJ2-1,TRBV20-1,SASGGVTYNEQF
TRBJ2-1,TRBV6-6,ASSLSRGGMIEQF
TRBJ1-2,TRBV4-1,ASSPPPGNRENYGYT
TRBJ2-3,TRBV11-2,ASSWGGTQY
TRBJ2-1,TRBV11-1,ASSPTGGPYNEQF
TRBJ1-1,TRBV7-2,ASSGPKMNTEAF
TRBJ2-1,TRBV4-1,ASNPSSGNEQF
TRBJ2-6,TRBV9,ASSGRVVGANVLT
TRBJ1-3,TRBV19,ASDSGGNTIY
TRBJ1-1,TRBV6-5,ASSYSGGWNTEAF
TRBJ1-2,TRBV7-3,ASSPSTGEGYGYT
TRBJ1-5,TRBV7-2,ASSLGTGWNQPQH
TRBJ1-3,TRBV19,ASKDGTFSGNTIY
TRBJ1-2,TRBV11-2,ASSYREYGYT
TRBJ1-2,TRBV7-9,ASSRDRGSYT
TRBJ2-7,TRBV7-8,ASSLRTTYEQY
TRBJ2-3,TRBV14,ASSQGQGGPDTQY
TRBJ2-3,TRBV7-9,ASSSPQVQGTQY
TRBJ1-5,TRBV27,ASSLGGGNGNQPQH
TRBJ1-4,TRBV6-1,ASSEGNFNEKLF
TRBJ1-5,TRBV6-6,ASSWEISNQPQH
TRBJ2-3,TRBV30,AWNRGSTDTQY
TRBJ1-5,TRBV4-1,ASSQALAGILFNQPQH
TRBJ2-2,TRBV2,ASSYSGQGRTGELF
TRBJ2-7,TRBV2,ASSEVAGLSYEQY
TRBJ1-2,TRBV11-2,ASSQTGTTNYGYT